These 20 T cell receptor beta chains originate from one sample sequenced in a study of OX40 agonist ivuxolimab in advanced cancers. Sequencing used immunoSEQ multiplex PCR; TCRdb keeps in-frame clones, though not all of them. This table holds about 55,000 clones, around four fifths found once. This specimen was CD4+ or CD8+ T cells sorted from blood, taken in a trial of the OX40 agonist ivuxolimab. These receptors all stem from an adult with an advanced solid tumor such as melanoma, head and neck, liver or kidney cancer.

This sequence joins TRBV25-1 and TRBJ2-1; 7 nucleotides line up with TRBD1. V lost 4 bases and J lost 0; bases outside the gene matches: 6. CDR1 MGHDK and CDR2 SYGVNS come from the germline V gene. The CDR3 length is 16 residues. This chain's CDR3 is CASSGTGTVSYNEQFF. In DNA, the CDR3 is TGTGCCAGCAGTGGAACCGGGACAGTCTCCTACAATGAGCAGTTCTTC. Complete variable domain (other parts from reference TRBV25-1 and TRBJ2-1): EADIYQTPRYLVIGTGKKITLECSQTMGHDKMYWYQQDPGMELHLIHYSYGVNSTEKGDLSSESTVSRIRTEHFPLTLESARPSHTSQYLCASSGTGTVSYNEQFFGPGTRLTVL.

The DNA for the CDR3 is TGTGCCAGCAGCCGGCGGGCCGGGGAGCTGTTTTTT. As protein: CASSRRAGELFF. V is TRBV2 and J is TRBJ2-2; tentative D call: TRBD2 (5 bases). Germline-derived CDR1 and CDR2 are SNHLY and FYNNEI. The V end was cut by 6 bases, the J end by 6 bases, with 8 bases between. The CDR3 is 12 residues long.

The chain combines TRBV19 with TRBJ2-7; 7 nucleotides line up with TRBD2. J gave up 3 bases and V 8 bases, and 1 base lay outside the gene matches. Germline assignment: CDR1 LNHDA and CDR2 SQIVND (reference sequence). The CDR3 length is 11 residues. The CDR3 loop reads CASGRGYEQYF. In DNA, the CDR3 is TGTGCCAGTGGGAGGGGCTACGAGCAGTACTTC.

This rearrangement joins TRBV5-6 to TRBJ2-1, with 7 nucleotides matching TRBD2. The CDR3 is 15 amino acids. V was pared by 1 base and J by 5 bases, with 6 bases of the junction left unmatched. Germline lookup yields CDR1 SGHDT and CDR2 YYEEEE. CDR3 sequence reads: CASSLLSSGHNEQFF. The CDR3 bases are TGTGCCAGCAGCTTGTTGTCTAGCGGTCACAATGAGCAGTTCTTC.

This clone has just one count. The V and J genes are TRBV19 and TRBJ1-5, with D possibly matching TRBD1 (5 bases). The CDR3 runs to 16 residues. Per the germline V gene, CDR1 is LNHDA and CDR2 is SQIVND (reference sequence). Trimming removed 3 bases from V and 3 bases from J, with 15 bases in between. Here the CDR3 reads CASSIPRRDPNQPQHF. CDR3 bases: TGTGCCAGTAGTATCCCGCGCAGGGATCCCAATCAGCCCCAGCATTTT.

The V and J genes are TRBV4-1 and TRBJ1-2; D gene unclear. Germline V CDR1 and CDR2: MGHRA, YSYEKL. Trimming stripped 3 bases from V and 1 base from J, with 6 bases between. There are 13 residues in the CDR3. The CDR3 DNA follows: TGCGCCAGCAGCCAGTCTCTTAACTATGGCTACACCTTC. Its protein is CASSQSLNYGYTF.

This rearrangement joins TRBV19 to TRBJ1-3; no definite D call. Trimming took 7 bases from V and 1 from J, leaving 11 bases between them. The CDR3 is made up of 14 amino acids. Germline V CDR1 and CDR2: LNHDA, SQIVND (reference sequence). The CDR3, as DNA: TGTGCCAGTAACTCGGCAGATTCTGGAAACACCATATATTTT. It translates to CASNSADSGNTIYF.

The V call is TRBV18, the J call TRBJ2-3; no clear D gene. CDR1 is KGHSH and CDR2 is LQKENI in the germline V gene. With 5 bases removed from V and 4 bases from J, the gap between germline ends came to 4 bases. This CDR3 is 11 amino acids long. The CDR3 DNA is TGTGCCAGCTCATCCCCAGATACGCAGTATTTT. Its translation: CASSSPDTQYF.

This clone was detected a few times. CDR3 sequence: CATLLDGHSNQPQHF. The CDR3 DNA reads TGTGCCACCCTTTTGGACGGCCATAGCAATCAGCCCCAGCATTTT. The chain uses TRBV19 and TRBJ1-5; D not certain. The CDR3 is 15 amino acids. V was clipped by 10 bases and J by 0 bases, with 16 bases between them. Germline values: CDR1 LNHDA, CDR2 SQIVND (reference sequence). Complete variable domain (other parts from reference TRBV19 and TRBJ1-5): DGGITQSPKYLFRKEGQNVTLSCEQNLNHDAMYWYRQDPGQGLRLIYYSQIVNDFQKGDIAEGYSVSREKKESFPLTVTSAQKNPTAFYLCATLLDGHSNQPQHFGDGTRLSIL.

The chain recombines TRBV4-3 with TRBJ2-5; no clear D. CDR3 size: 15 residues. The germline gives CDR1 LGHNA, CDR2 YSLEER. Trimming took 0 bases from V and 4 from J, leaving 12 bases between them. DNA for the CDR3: TGCGCCAGCAGCCAAGACAGGACGAGAGGAGAGACCCAGTACTTC. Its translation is CASSQDRTRGETQYF.

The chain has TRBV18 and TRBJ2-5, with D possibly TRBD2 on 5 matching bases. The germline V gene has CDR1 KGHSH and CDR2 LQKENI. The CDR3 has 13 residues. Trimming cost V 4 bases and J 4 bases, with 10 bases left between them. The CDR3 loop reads CASSRLHPETQYF. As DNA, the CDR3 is TGTGCCAGCTCACGACTACACCCAGAGACCCAGTACTTC.

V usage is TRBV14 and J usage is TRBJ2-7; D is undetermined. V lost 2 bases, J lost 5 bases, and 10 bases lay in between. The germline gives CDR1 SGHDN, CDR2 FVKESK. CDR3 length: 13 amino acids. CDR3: CASSQKRNNEQYF. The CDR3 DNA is TGTGCCAGCAGCCAAAAAAGGAATAACGAGCAGTACTTC.

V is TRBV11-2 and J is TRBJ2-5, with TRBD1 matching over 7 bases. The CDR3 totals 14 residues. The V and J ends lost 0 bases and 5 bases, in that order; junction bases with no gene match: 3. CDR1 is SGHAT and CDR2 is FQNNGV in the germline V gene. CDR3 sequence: CASSLDRGSETQYF. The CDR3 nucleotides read TGTGCCAGCAGCTTAGACAGGGGGTCGGAGACCCAGTACTTC.

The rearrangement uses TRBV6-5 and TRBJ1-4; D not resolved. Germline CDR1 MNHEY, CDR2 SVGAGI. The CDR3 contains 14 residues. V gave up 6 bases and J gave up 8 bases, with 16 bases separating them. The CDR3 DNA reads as TGTGCCAGCAGCCTAACACTGGAGGACGAAAAACTGTTTTTT. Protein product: CASSLTLEDEKLFF.

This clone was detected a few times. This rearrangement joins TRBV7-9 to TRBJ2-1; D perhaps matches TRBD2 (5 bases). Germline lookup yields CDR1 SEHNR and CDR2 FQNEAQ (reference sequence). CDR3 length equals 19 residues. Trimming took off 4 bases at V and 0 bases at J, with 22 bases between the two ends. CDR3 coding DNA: TGTGCCAGCAGCTCGCGAGGGTGGACCAGCGGATACTCCTACAATGAGCAGTTCTTC. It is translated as CASSSRGWTSGYSYNEQFF. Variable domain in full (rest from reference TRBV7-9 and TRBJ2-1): DTGVSQNPRHKITKRGQNVTFRCDPISEHNRLYWYRQTLGQGPEFLTYFQNEAQLEKSRLLSDRFSAERPKGSFSTLEIQRTEQGDSAMYLCASSSRGWTSGYSYNEQFFGPGTRLTVL.

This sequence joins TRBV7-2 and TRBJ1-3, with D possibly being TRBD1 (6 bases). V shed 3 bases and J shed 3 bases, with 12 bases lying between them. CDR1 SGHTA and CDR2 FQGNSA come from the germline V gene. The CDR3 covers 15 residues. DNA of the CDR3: TGTGCCAGCAGCTTTCAGGACAGATTTGGAAACACCATATATTTT. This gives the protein CASSFQDRFGNTIYF. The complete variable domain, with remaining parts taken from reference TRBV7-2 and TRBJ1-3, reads GAGVSQSPSNKVTEKGKDVELRCDPISGHTALYWYRQSLGQGLEFLIYFQGNSAPDKSGLPSDRFSAERTGGSVSTLTIQRTQQEDSAVYLCASSFQDRFGNTIYFGEGSWLTVV.

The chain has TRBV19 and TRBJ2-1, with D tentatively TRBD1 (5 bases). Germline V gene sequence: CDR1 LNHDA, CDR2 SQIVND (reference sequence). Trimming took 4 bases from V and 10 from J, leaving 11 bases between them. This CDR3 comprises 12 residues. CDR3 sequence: CASSTRVREQFF. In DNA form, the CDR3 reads TGTGCCAGTAGTACCAGGGTGCGCGAGCAGTTCTTC.

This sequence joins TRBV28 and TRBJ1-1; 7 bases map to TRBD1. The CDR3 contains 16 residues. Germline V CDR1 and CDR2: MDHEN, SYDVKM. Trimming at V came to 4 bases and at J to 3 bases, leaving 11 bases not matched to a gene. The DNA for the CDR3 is TGTGCCAGCAGTTCCCAACAGGGGATCGGTCACACTGAAGCTTTCTTT. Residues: CASSSQQGIGHTEAFF.

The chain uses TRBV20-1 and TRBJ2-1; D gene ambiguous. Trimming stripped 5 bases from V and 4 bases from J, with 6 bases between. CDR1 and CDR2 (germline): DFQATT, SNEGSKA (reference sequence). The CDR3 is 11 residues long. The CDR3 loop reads CSADLYNEQFF. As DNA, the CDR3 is TGCAGTGCTGATTTATACAATGAGCAGTTCTTC.

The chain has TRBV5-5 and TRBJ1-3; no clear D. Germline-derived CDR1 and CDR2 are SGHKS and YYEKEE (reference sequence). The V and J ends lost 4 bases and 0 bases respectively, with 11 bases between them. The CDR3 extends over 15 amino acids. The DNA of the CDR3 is TGTGCCAGCAGCCGGGCGGTCGACTCTGGAAACACCATATATTTT. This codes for CASSRAVDSGNTIYF.